This TCR beta chain was captured by sequencing in a study of shared clonotypes between healthy human individuals. Assay: immunoSEQ multiplex PCR; the TCRdb copy retains only in-frame clones and omits some. This table has about 990,000 clones, around 78% appearing once. The CDR3 has 14 residues. The V gene's germline CDR1 is SEHNR and CDR2 FQNEAQ (reference sequence). Trimming took off 3 bases at V and 0 bases at J, with 9 bases between the two ends. The rearrangement links TRBV7-9 to TRBJ2-7; either TRBD1 or TRBD2 may fit D (5 bases each). Material for sequencing was memory CD4+ T cells from PBMCs. Subset defined: CD45RA-negative fraction. This receptor was identified in a man younger than 35 in good health. Some clones in this sample may be carry-over from other donors' samples. The CDR3 spells CASSLGRTSYEQYF. Written as DNA, the CDR3 is TGTGCCAGCAGCTTGGGACGGACCTCCTACGAGCAGTACTTC.